The 20 T cell receptor beta chains below were found in one sample sequenced in a study of identical twins. TCRdb itself ran the 5' RACE reads through MiXCR, one entry per CDR3 protein. The sample has some 900,000 distinct CDR3 sequences; 9% to 15% are singletons. These same data were also listed under a study on yellow fever vaccine responses in identical twins.

The sequencing sample was made of PBMCs. The receptors originated from a woman between 18 and 29 years old in good health.

This clonotype has at least ten counts. This rearrangement joins TRBV27 to TRBJ2-7, with D perhaps given as TRBD1 or TRBD2 (5 bases each). Germline V CDR1 and CDR2: MNHEY, SMNVEV (reference sequence). The CDR3 has 15 amino acids. V was trimmed by 8 bases and J by 0 bases, leaving 17 bases between them. The CDR3 loop is CASSPSGGSSYEQYF. For the CDR3, the DNA is TGTGCCAGCTCACCGAGTGGGGGAAGCTCCTACGAGCAGTACTTC.

Many counts were recorded for this clonotype. V is TRBV5-1 and J is TRBJ2-1; perhaps TRBD2 as D (5 bases). The CDR3 sequence is 17 residues long. Per the germline V gene, CDR1 is SGHRS and CDR2 is YFSETQ. Trimming shortened V by 0 bases and J by 0 bases, and 13 bases separated the two germline ends. Here the CDR3 reads CASSLGLRESSYNEQFF. CDR3 bases: TGCGCCAGCAGCTTGGGGCTGAGGGAGAGCTCCTACAATGAGCAGTTCTTC.

The rearrangement uses TRBV11-2 and TRBJ2-5, with D maybe TRBD2 (6 bases). Per the germline V gene, CDR1 is SGHAT and CDR2 is FQNNGV. The CDR3 contains 18 residues. V shed 0 bases and J shed 1 base, with 18 bases lying between them. The CDR3 is CASSLDPSLGGAQETQYF. CDR3 in DNA: TGTGCCAGCAGCTTAGACCCCTCCCTGGGCGGGGCCCAAGAGACCCAGTACTTC.

This clonotype was detected ten times or more. V and J are TRBV5-6 and TRBJ1-1; D gene unclear. Germline CDR1 reads SGHDT; CDR2 reads YYEEEE. V lost 8 bases, J lost 3 bases, and 20 bases lay in between. The CDR3 runs 15 residues. The CDR3 protein is CASVRRYSEDTEAFF. CDR3 DNA sequence: TGTGCCAGTGTCAGGAGGTATAGCGAGGACACTGAAGCTTTCTTT.

Many counts were recorded for this clonotype. The chain is built from TRBV5-1 and TRBJ2-2; no clear D. The CDR3 consists of 14 residues. Between the trimmed V and J ends, which lost 0 bases and 1 base, there was a span of 4 bases. Germline V lookup: CDR1 SGHRS, CDR2 YFSETQ. This CDR3 reads CASSLERNTGELFF. The DNA of the CDR3 is TGCGCCAGCAGCTTGGAGAGGAACACCGGGGAGCTGTTTTTT.

This clonotype was detected ten times or more. The chain joins TRBV29-1 to TRBJ2-1; 11 nucleotides align to TRBD2. Trimming removed 3 bases from V and 4 bases from J; junction bases left unmatched: 5. The CDR3 covers 15 residues. From germline, CDR1 is SQVTM and CDR2 ANQGSEA. The CDR3 sequence is CSVDSLAGGYNEQFF. DNA of the CDR3: TGCAGCGTTGATTCGCTAGCGGGGGGTTACAATGAGCAGTTCTTC.

This rearrangement joins TRBV12-3 or TRBV12-4 to TRBJ2-1; TRBD2 matches 11 bases. J was trimmed by 7 bases and V by 3 bases; bases with no gene match: 5. The CDR3 is 15 amino acids. CDR3 nucleotide sequence: TGTGCCAGCAGTTTCGGGACTAGCGGTCGGAATGAGCAGTTCTTC. It translates to CASSFGTSGRNEQFF.

This clonotype was seen a few times. The chain recombines TRBV21-1 with TRBJ1-5; the D call in the table, TRBD1, was not verified against the DNA. TRBV21-1 is a listed pseudogene. CDR3 length equals 16 residues. The CDR3, as DNA: TGTGCCAGCAGCAAGGTGGGCACAGGGATGAATCAGCCCCAGCATTTT. It is translated as CASSKVGTGMNQPQHF.

The V and J genes are TRBV2 and TRBJ2-1, with 7 bases lining up with TRBD2. Germline CDR1 is SNHLY and CDR2 is FYNNEI. Unmatched junction bases numbered 3, after V lost 3 bases and J lost 10 bases. The CDR3 length is 12 residues. CDR3 region: CASSENSGEQFF. Here the CDR3 DNA reads TGTGCCAGCAGTGAGAATAGCGGGGAGCAGTTCTTC.

The genes are TRBV4-2 and TRBJ1-1, with D maybe TRBD1 (5 bases). The CDR3 is 16 amino acids. The germline gives CDR1 LGHNA, CDR2 YNFKEQ. V lost 0 bases to trimming and J lost 4 bases, with 15 bases between them. The CDR3 loop is CASSQDRGPESTEAFF. As DNA, the CDR3 is TGTGCCAGCAGCCAAGATCGGGGACCAGAATCCACTGAAGCTTTCTTT.

V is TRBV6-1 and J is TRBJ2-1; TRBD2 agrees at 10 bases. Germline lookup yields CDR1 MNHNS and CDR2 SASEGT. J was trimmed by 4 bases and V by 3 bases; bases with no gene match: 3. The CDR3 is 15 amino acids. The CDR3 loop reads CASSDGLAVYNEQFF. CDR3 in DNA: TGTGCCAGCAGTGATGGACTAGCGGTTTACAATGAGCAGTTCTTC.

This clonotype was picked up a small number of times. The V and J genes are TRBV5-5 and TRBJ2-1; the D gene is possibly TRBD2 (5 bases). The V end was cut by 5 bases, the J end by 3 bases, with 18 bases between. Germline CDR1 reads SGHKS; CDR2 reads YYEKEE (reference sequence). This CDR3 has 16 residues. Here the CDR3 DNA reads TGTGCCAGCAGTCCCCCAGCGGAATTAGACTACAATGAGCAGTTCTTC. Translated: CASSPPAELDYNEQFF. The full variable domain, rest sourced from reference TRBV5-5 and TRBJ2-1, is DAGVTQSPTHLIKTRGQQVTLRCSPISGHKSVSWYQQVLGQGPQFIFQYYEKEERGRGNFPDRFSARQFPNYSSELNVNALLLGDSALYLCASSPPAELDYNEQFFGPGTRLTVL.

V gene TRBV20-1 combines with J gene TRBJ1-2; D remains unclear. CDR3 length: 15 amino acids. Trimming shortened V by 0 bases and J by 2 bases, and 13 bases separated the two germline ends. Germline-derived CDR1 and CDR2 are DFQATT and SNEGSKA (reference sequence). CDR3 nucleotide sequence: TGCAGTGCTAGAGATCCCGGGTATTGGAACTATGGCTACACCTTC. Its protein is CSARDPGYWNYGYTF.

In DNA form, the CDR3 reads TGTGCCATCAGTGAGAATGGACAAGGAACCCACTACGAGCAGTACTTC. This encodes CAISENGQGTHYEQYF. This rearrangement joins TRBV10-3 to TRBJ2-7; possible D gene TRBD1, 5 bases. Germline CDR1 is ENHRY and CDR2 is SYGVKD. The germline V and J ends were trimmed by 2 bases and 3 bases, with 17 bases remaining between them. The CDR3 extends over 16 amino acids.

This clonotype was picked up a small number of times. The chain has TRBV24-1 and TRBJ2-5, with TRBD2 as a possible D gene (6 bases). Germline V gene sequence: CDR1 KGHDR, CDR2 SFDVKD. Between the trimmed V and J ends, which lost 3 bases and 4 bases, there was a span of 11 bases. CDR3 length: 14 residues. The CDR3 DNA reads TGTGCCACCAGTGATCCAAGGAGGGTAGAGACCCAGTACTTC. Residues: CATSDPRRVETQYF.

This clonotype came up a few times. This chain uses TRBV11-2 with TRBJ2-1; no clear D. This CDR3 has 14 amino acids. In germline, CDR1 is SGHAT, CDR2 FQNNGV. V lost 5 bases and J 4 bases, leaving 12 bases between the germline ends. The CDR3 protein is CASSPPDNYNEQFF. Written as DNA, the CDR3 is TGTGCCAGCAGCCCCCCCGACAATTACAATGAGCAGTTCTTC.

Regarding this clonotype: The junction departs from germline at one end; a sequencing error may be responsible. The rearrangement links TRBV9 to TRBJ2-1; tentatively, D is TRBD2 (5 bases). The CDR3 is 10 residues long. Germline lookup yields CDR1 SGDLS and CDR2 YYNGEE. In DNA, the CDR3 is TGTGTCAGCAGCGGTAATGAGCAGTTCTTC. Encoded protein: CVSSGNEQFF.

In its sample, this clonotype was seen a few times. The chain combines TRBV3-1 with TRBJ2-3; tentatively, D is TRBD1 (5 bases). Germline values: CDR1 LGHDT, CDR2 YNNKEL (reference sequence). This CDR3 contains 18 residues. Trimming removed 1 base from V and 2 bases from J, with 19 bases in between. CDR3 protein: CASSQGFFRKGDTDTQYF. CDR3 nucleotide sequence: TGTGCCAGCAGCCAAGGCTTTTTCCGAAAAGGGGACACAGATACGCAGTATTTT.

This clonotype was detected only a few times. This chain links TRBV18 with TRBJ2-1, with 7 bases aligning to TRBD1. CDR3 size: 12 residues. Germline loops: CDR1 KGHSH, CDR2 LQKENI. V trimming: 5 bases; J trimming: 10 bases; junction bases outside the gene matches: 5. The CDR3, as DNA: TGTGCCAGCTCAGCCGGGACAGACGAGCAGTTCTTC. Amino acids: CASSAGTDEQFF.

V and J are TRBV5-1 and TRBJ1-5; possibly TRBD1 for D (5 bases). This CDR3 is built from 16 residues. Trimming left V 0 bases short and J 2 bases short, with 12 bases between. Germline loops: CDR1 SGHRS, CDR2 YFSETQ. CDR3 DNA sequence: TGCGCCAGCAGCTTGGGATCAGGGAGCGGCAATCAGCCCCAGCATTTT. The encoded protein is CASSLGSGSGNQPQHF.